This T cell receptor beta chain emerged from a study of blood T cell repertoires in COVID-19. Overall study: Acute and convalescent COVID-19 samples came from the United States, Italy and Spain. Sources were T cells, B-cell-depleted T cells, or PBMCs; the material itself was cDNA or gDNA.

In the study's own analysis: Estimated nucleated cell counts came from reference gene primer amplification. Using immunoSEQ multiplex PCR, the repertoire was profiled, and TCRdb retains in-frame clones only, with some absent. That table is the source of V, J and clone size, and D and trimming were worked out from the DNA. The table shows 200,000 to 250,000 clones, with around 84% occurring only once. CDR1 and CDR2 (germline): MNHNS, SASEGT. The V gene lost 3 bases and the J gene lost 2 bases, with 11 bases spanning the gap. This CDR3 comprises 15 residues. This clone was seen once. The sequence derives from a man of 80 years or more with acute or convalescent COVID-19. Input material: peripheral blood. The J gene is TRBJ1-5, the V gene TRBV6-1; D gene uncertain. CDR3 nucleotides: TGTGCCAGCAGTGATGGCCACCTTGGCAATCAGCCCCAGCATTTT. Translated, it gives CASSDGHLGNQPQHF.